This T cell receptor (beta chain) was profiled in a study of blood T cells in healthy people across ages. General study points: Per million T cells, TCR beta diversity dropped roughly linearly as age increased. Comparison with aged donors showed that long-lived donors had more naive CD4+ cells and higher diversity. It was held that diversity estimates obtained from one million T cells represented underestimates.

Alongside a J-beta primer mix, a sample-barcoded 5' primer served in a second PCR lasting about 7 to 11 cycles. CDR3-containing paired-end reads numbering at least 2.5 million came from each sample. MiXCR was run by TCRdb on the 5' RACE reads, yielding one entry per CDR3 protein. Of around 1,900,000 distinct CDR3 sequences listed, about two fifths were seen once; the top ten hold about 21%. Only a few counts were recorded for this clonotype. Its antigen is not known. Germline CDR1 SGHTA, CDR2 FQGNSA. The CDR3 loop spans 16 amino acids. Trimming removed 4 bases from V and 9 bases from J, with 25 bases in between.

The sequenced material came from blood. The J gene is TRBJ2-7, the V gene TRBV7-2; D gene ambiguous. This sequence was found in a human donor in good health. CDR3 in amino acids: CASSYASGDPSSVQYF. The CDR3 DNA is TGTGCCAGCAGCTATGCGTCAGGTGATCCATCGAGCGTGCAGTACTTC.